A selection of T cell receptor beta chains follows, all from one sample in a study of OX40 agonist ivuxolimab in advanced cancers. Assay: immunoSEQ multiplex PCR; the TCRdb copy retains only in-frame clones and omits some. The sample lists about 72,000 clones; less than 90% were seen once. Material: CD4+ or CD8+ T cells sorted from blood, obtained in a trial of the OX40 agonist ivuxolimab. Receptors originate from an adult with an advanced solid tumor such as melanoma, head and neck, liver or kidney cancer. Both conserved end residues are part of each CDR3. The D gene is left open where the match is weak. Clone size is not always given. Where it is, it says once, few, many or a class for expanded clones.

cdr3_nt: TGCGCCAGCAGCTCGACCGGGACAAATACCTACAATGAGCAGTTCTTC
cdr3_aa: CASSSTGTNTYNEQFF
clone_size: -
j_call: TRBJ2-1
v_call: TRBV5-1
d_call: -

cdr3_nt: TGTGCCACCAGCAGGGATACCGGGACATATCGGACCTTC
cdr3_aa: CATSRDTGTYRTF
clone_size: -
j_call: TRBJ1-2
v_call: TRBV15
d_call: -

cdr3_nt: TGTGCCAGCAGCCCGAGGTCGGGCAAAAACATTCAGTACTTC
cdr3_aa: CASSPRSGKNIQYF
clone_size: -
j_call: TRBJ2-4
v_call: TRBV5-8
d_call: -

cdr3_nt: TGTGCCAGCAGTTTAGGCTCCCTTGGGGGGCCCGGGACTTTCTTT
cdr3_aa: CASSLGSLGGPGTFF
clone_size: -
j_call: TRBJ1-1
v_call: TRBV28
d_call: -

cdr3_nt: TGTGCCAGTAGTATCGGATACGCGAGGGAGCAGTACTTC
cdr3_aa: CASSIGYAREQYF
clone_size: -
j_call: TRBJ2-7
v_call: TRBV19
d_call: -

cdr3_nt: TGTGCCAGCAGCCCCGGGGGGACCTCTGGAAACACCATATATTTT
cdr3_aa: CASSPGGTSGNTIYF
clone_size: -
j_call: TRBJ1-3
v_call: TRBV5-4
d_call: -

cdr3_nt: TGTGCCAGCAGTCCGCCGACGGCCTACTATGGCTACACCTTC
cdr3_aa: CASSPPTAYYGYTF
clone_size: -
j_call: TRBJ1-2
v_call: TRBV28
d_call: -

cdr3_nt: TGTGCCCGCGAAGACAGCCCCGGTCGGGGAAACACCATATATTTT
cdr3_aa: CAREDSPGRGNTIYF
clone_size: -
j_call: TRBJ1-3
v_call: TRBV2
d_call: -

cdr3_nt: TGCGCCAGCAGCTTGGTGGGGCTTCGGGATAGCACTGAAGCTTTCTTT
cdr3_aa: CASSLVGLRDSTEAFF
clone_size: -
j_call: TRBJ1-1
v_call: TRBV5-1
d_call: -

cdr3_nt: TGCGCCAGCAGCCAAGATGCGAGGGGATGGACTGAAGCTTTCTTT
cdr3_aa: CASSQDARGWTEAFF
clone_size: -
j_call: TRBJ1-1
v_call: TRBV4-3
d_call: -

cdr3_nt: TGTGCCAGCAGTTATTATGGGAGTCGGATTACAGATACGCAGTATTTT
cdr3_aa: CASSYYGSRITDTQYF
clone_size: -
j_call: TRBJ2-3
v_call: TRBV6-5
d_call: -

cdr3_nt: TGTGCCAGCAGCTTAATGGCAGGGGCGATAGGAAACACCATATATTTT
cdr3_aa: CASSLMAGAIGNTIYF
clone_size: -
j_call: TRBJ1-3
v_call: TRBV7-2
d_call: -

cdr3_nt: TGTGCCAGCTTGCAGGGGAGCTCCTACGAGCAGTACTTC
cdr3_aa: CASLQGSSYEQYF
clone_size: -
j_call: TRBJ2-7
v_call: TRBV18
d_call: -

cdr3_nt: TGTGCCAGCAGTTCAGGAGCAGCCGACACCTACGAGCAGTACTTC
cdr3_aa: CASSSGAADTYEQYF
clone_size: -
j_call: TRBJ2-7
v_call: TRBV27
d_call: -

cdr3_nt: TGTGCCAGCAGCCTCGACAGATACCCCTCTGGAAACACCATATATTTT
cdr3_aa: CASSLDRYPSGNTIYF
clone_size: once
j_call: TRBJ1-3
v_call: TRBV6-6
d_call: -

cdr3_nt: TGTGCCAGCGGAGACGGGAATGAGCAGTTCTTC
cdr3_aa: CASGDGNEQFF
clone_size: -
j_call: TRBJ2-1
v_call: TRBV7-2
d_call: -